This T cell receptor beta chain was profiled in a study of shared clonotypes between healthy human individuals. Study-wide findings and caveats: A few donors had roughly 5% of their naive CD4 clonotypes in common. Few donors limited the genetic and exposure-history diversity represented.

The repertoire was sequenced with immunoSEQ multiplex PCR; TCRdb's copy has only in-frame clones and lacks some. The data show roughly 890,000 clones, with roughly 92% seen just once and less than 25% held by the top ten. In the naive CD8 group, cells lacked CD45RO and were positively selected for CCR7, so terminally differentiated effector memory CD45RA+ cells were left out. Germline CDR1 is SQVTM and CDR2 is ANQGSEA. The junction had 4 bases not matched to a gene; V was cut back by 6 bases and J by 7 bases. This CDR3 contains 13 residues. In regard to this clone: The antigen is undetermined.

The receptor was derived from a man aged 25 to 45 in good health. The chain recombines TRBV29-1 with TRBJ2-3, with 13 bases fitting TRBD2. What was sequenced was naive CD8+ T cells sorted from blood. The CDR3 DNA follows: TGCAGCGTCTTACTAGCGGGAGGGTATACGCAGTATTTT. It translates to CSVLLAGGYTQYF.